These 14 T cell receptor beta chains were all obtained from the same sample, sequenced in a study of blood T cell repertoires in COVID-19 (TCRdb year 2020). Libraries were prepared through the immunoSEQ multiplex PCR assay. TCRdb provides this immuneACCESS table in a form limited to in-frame rearrangements. Some clones are lacking; in checked studies, under half of them reflect an unresolved V gene, and why the rest are absent is not known. The sample data list 140,000 to 150,000 clones, and about 87% of these were observed just once. The leading ten clones occupy about 1.7% of the sample. Sequences were obtained from peripheral blood. The origin of the receptors is a woman aged 45-65 years with acute or convalescent COVID-19.

V gene TRBV6-1 combines with J gene TRBJ2-7; 8 nucleotides line up with TRBD1. Germline-derived CDR1 and CDR2 are MNHNS and SASEGT. This CDR3 has 17 residues. J was trimmed by 1 base and V by 4 bases; bases with no gene match: 12. The CDR3 DNA sequence: TGTGCCAGCAGTGGCCCCTCCCTCGGGACAGGTTCCTACGAGCAGTACTTC. Residues: CASSGPSLGTGSYEQYF.

The V gene is TRBV24-1, the J gene TRBJ1-2; TRBD1 might be the D (6 bases). This CDR3 has 15 amino acids. Trimming left V 5 bases short and J 7 bases short, with 19 bases between. Germline V gene lookup returns CDR1 KGHDR and CDR2 SFDVKD. CDR3 nucleotides: TGTGCCACCAGTGGTAGTAGGGGACAAAGTGCTGGCTACACCTTC. Translation: CATSGSRGQSAGYTF.

This chain links TRBV18 with TRBJ1-1, with 9 bases lining up with TRBD1. The germline V gene has CDR1 KGHSH and CDR2 LQKENI. Germline trimming cut 5 bases from V and 3 bases from J; bases unmatched to any gene: 13. This CDR3 has 17 residues. The CDR3 nucleotides read TGTGCCAGCTCAACCTCCGGGACAGGGAGGGGGTACACTGAAGCTTTCTTT. Its protein product is CASSTSGTGRGYTEAFF.

V gene TRBV2 combines with J gene TRBJ1-4; 9 nucleotides agree with TRBD1. Germline loops: CDR1 SNHLY, CDR2 FYNNEI. The junction had 10 bases not matched to a gene; V was cut back by 6 bases and J by 8 bases. The CDR3 is 15 residues long. The CDR3 DNA is TGTGCCAGCAGATTTACAGGGGGCGCGAGGGAAAAACTGTTTTTT. Translating it yields CASRFTGGAREKLFF.

The rearrangement joins TRBV10-3 to TRBJ1-1; weak D call: TRBD1 (5 bases). This CDR3 has 12 amino acids. CDR1 ENHRY and CDR2 SYGVKD come from the germline V gene. Deletions cut 2 bases from V and 7 bases from J, with 8 bases between. The CDR3 coding sequence is TGTGCCATCAGTGAGGCAACAGGTGAAGCTTTCTTT. This codes for CAISEATGEAFF.

This clone showed up just once. This chain joins TRBV28 and TRBJ1-5; D is uncertain. This CDR3 is 9 amino acids long. The V end was cut by 11 bases, the J end by 9 bases, with 8 bases between. Germline V CDR1 and CDR2: MDHEN, SYDVKM. This CDR3 reads CACGGPQHF. The CDR3 DNA is TGTGCCTGCGGAGGGCCCCAGCATTTT. The entire variable domain, with the rest obtained from reference TRBV28 and TRBJ1-5, is as follows: DVKVTQSSRYLVKRTGEKVFLECVQDMDHENMFWYRQDPGLGLRLIYFSYDVKMKEKGDIPEGYSVSREKKERFSLILESASTNQTSMYLCACGGPQHFGDGTRLSIL.

This clone has only one observation. The chain couples TRBV7-9 to TRBJ2-1; the D gene is possibly TRBD2 (6 bases). The CDR3 has 13 amino acids. V gave up 5 bases and J gave up 6 bases, with 11 bases separating them. Germline CDR1 and CDR2: SEHNR and FQNEAQ (reference sequence). CDR3 in amino acids: CASSLGGSNEQFF. The CDR3 coding sequence is TGTGCCAGCAGCCTTGGGGGGTCCAATGAGCAGTTCTTC.

This clone is a singleton in its sample. The chain has TRBV10-3 and TRBJ1-2; D not certain. CDR3 length: 15 residues. Germline lookup yields CDR1 ENHRY and CDR2 SYGVKD. The V and J ends lost 8 bases and 7 bases respectively, with 23 bases between them. The CDR3 coding sequence is TGTGCCATCTCCGGCTCGGTCGGGGAGAGTGGTGGCTACACCTTC. It specifies CAISGSVGESGGYTF.

The genes are TRBV10-3 and TRBJ1-6; maybe TRBD1 (6 bases). With 3 bases removed from V and 6 bases from J, the gap between germline ends came to 9 bases. There are 14 residues in the CDR3. CDR1 is ENHRY and CDR2 is SYGVKD in the germline V gene. The CDR3 spells CAISEGQLNSPLHF. In DNA, the CDR3 is TGTGCCATCAGTGAAGGACAGCTTAATTCACCCCTCCACTTT.

The V gene is TRBV5-1, the J gene TRBJ1-1; D unclear. Germline assignment: CDR1 SGHRS and CDR2 YFSETQ. This CDR3 comprises 15 residues. Between the trimmed V and J ends, which lost 0 bases and 1 base, there was a span of 10 bases. The CDR3 DNA follows: TGCGCCAGCAGCTTGGATTCTCCGGGGAACACTGAAGCTTTCTTT. Translation gives CASSLDSPGNTEAFF.

The chain links TRBV5-4 to TRBJ1-5, with 10 bases lining up with TRBD1. V was clipped by 1 base and J by 4 bases; unmatched bases: 8. The CDR3 length is 17 residues. Germline CDR1 reads SGHNT; CDR2 reads YYREEE (reference sequence). As DNA, the CDR3 is TGTGCCAGCAGCTTGTCCGCCGGGACAGGGGAAAATCAGCCCCAGCATTTT. Its protein product is CASSLSAGTGENQPQHF. The variable domain in full, with the rest retrieved from reference TRBV5-4 and TRBJ1-5, is ETGVTQSPTHLIKTRGQQVTLRCSSQSGHNTVSWYQQALGQGPQFIFQYYREEENGRGNFPPRFSGLQFPNYSSELNVNALELDDSALYLCASSLSAGTGENQPQHFGDGTRLSIL.

The V call is TRBV28, the J call TRBJ1-4; weak D call: TRBD1 (5 bases). The CDR3 totals 16 residues. The V end was cut by 2 bases, the J end by 0 bases, with 10 bases between. Germline loops: CDR1 MDHEN, CDR2 SYDVKM. The CDR3 sequence: CASSLTGDSTNEKLFF. CDR3 DNA sequence: TGTGCCAGCAGTTTAACAGGAGACTCAACTAATGAAAAACTGTTTTTT. The whole variable domain, remainder taken from reference TRBV28 and TRBJ1-4, is DVKVTQSSRYLVKRTGEKVFLECVQDMDHENMFWYRQDPGLGLRLIYFSYDVKMKEKGDIPEGYSVSREKKERFSLILESASTNQTSMYLCASSLTGDSTNEKLFFGSGTQLSVL.

The chain carries TRBV7-9 and TRBJ2-3, with D maybe TRBD1 (6 bases). The CDR3 runs 15 residues. From germline, CDR1 is SEHNR and CDR2 FQNEAQ (reference sequence). With 2 bases removed from V and 6 bases from J, the gap between germline ends came to 15 bases. In DNA, the CDR3 is TGTGCCAGCAGCTTACGGGACGGGGACATGGATACGCAGTATTTT. Protein product: CASSLRDGDMDTQYF. Together with reference TRBV7-9 and TRBJ2-3, the CDR3 gives the full variable domain: DTGVSQNPRHKITKRGQNVTFRCDPISEHNRLYWYRQTLGQGPEFLTYFQNEAQLEKSRLLSDRFSAERPKGSFSTLEIQRTEQGDSAMYLCASSLRDGDMDTQYFGPGTRLTVL.

The CDR3, as DNA: TGTGCCAGTAGTATGCAGGGACAGGGGTATAGCAATCAGCCCCAGCATTTT. Residues: CASSMQGQGYSNQPQHF. The V call is TRBV19, the J call TRBJ1-5; 10 bases map to TRBD1. Germline values: CDR1 LNHDA, CDR2 SQIVND (reference sequence). V shed 3 bases and J 0 bases; nucleotides not matched to a gene: 5. The CDR3 extends over 17 amino acids.